The next 17 T cell receptor beta chains were all read from a single sample in a study of T cell changes during pregnancy in multiple sclerosis. This table comes from immunoSEQ multiplex PCR, and its TCRdb copy is limited to in-frame clones, with some not included. The sample contains 95,000 to 100,000 clones, approximately 92% of which appear only once. The sequences come from peripheral blood, collected in the second trimester of pregnancy. These receptors were obtained from a female donor with multiple sclerosis, enrolled in a pregnancy study.

The rearrangement links TRBV19 to TRBJ2-5; D is unclear. The CDR3 covers 13 residues. Trimming pared 5 bases from V and 5 bases from J, leaving 12 bases between. From germline, CDR1 is LNHDA and CDR2 SQIVND (reference sequence). CDR3 protein: CASSSFLAETQYF. CDR3 DNA sequence: TGTGCCAGTAGTTCATTCCTGGCTGAGACCCAGTACTTC.

The chain employs TRBV9 and TRBJ2-1; 9 positions match TRBD2. V was clipped by 0 bases and J by 13 bases; unmatched bases: 5. Germline assignment: CDR1 SGDLS and CDR2 YYNGEE. The length of the CDR3 is 13 residues. The CDR3 reads CASSVVAGGTQFF. The CDR3 nucleotides are TGTGCCAGCAGCGTAGTTGCGGGAGGGACCCAGTTCTTC.

The chain carries TRBV27 and TRBJ2-1, with 10 bases identical to TRBD2. This CDR3 contains 16 residues. CDR1 is MNHEY and CDR2 is SMNVEV in the germline V gene (reference sequence). V lost 2 bases, J lost 7 bases, and 8 bases stayed unmatched. The CDR3 region is CASSLLLAGVRNEQFF. Here the CDR3 DNA reads TGTGCCAGCAGTTTACTCCTAGCGGGAGTTCGGAATGAGCAGTTCTTC.

This chain uses TRBV28 with TRBJ1-2; TRBD1 aligns across 8 bases. The J segment lost 2 bases and the V segment lost 6 bases, leaving 5 bases of the junction unmatched. CDR1 and CDR2 from the germline V gene are MDHEN and SYDVKM. This CDR3 is 14 amino acids long. DNA of the CDR3: TGTGCCAGCAGGTTACAGGGGGTCAACTATGGCTACACCTTC. Its protein is CASRLQGVNYGYTF.

This chain links TRBV28 with TRBJ2-3, with 13 bases fitting TRBD2. The V gene's germline CDR1 is MDHEN and CDR2 SYDVKM. The CDR3 is 17 amino acids. The V and J ends lost 6 bases and 0 bases, in that order; junction bases with no gene match: 6. CDR3 DNA sequence: TGTGCCAGCAGGGAGGGGACTAGCGGGACTAGCACAGATACGCAGTATTTT. Translated, it gives CASREGTSGTSTDTQYF.

This CDR3 is CASSIGQGAKDTQYF. The DNA for the CDR3 is TGTGCCAGTAGTATAGGACAGGGGGCCAAAGATACGCAGTATTTT. The genes are TRBV19 and TRBJ2-3; 10 bases are shared with TRBD1. This CDR3 has 15 amino acids. V was clipped by 1 base and J by 5 bases; unmatched bases: 3. The germline V gene has CDR1 LNHDA and CDR2 SQIVND (reference sequence).

This chain links TRBV2 with TRBJ2-1; a possible D gene is TRBD2 (6 bases). The germline V gene has CDR1 SNHLY and CDR2 FYNNEI. Trimming removed 5 bases from V and 6 bases from J, with 11 bases in between. The CDR3 has 13 residues. This chain's CDR3 is CASSSGRLNEQFF. CDR3 bases: TGTGCCAGCAGTAGCGGGCGTCTCAATGAGCAGTTCTTC.

Points on this clone: The sample contains more than one DNA sequence encoding this CDR3. This chain links TRBV28 with TRBJ1-2, with D perhaps matching TRBD1 (6 bases). Germline CDR1 is MDHEN and CDR2 is SYDVKM. The CDR3 consists of 14 residues. V lost 2 bases and J lost 0, with 7 bases in between. The CDR3 nucleotides read TGTGCCAGCAGTTTAGGGGGCGCTAACTATGGCTACACCTTC. Encoded protein: CASSLGGANYGYTF.

The gene calls are TRBV6-4 and TRBJ2-1; 7 bases match TRBD2. CDR3 length equals 14 residues. Germline assignment: CDR1 MRHNA and CDR2 SNTAGT. The ends lost 6 bases at V and 9 bases at J; junction bases unmatched: 11. The CDR3 loop reads CASSALAGVSEQFF. CDR3 coding DNA: TGTGCCAGCAGCGCCCTTGCGGGAGTGAGTGAGCAGTTCTTC.

V gene TRBV9 combines with J gene TRBJ1-3; 8 bases line up with TRBD1. J lost 1 base, V lost 2 bases, and 11 bases had no gene match. This CDR3 has 18 amino acids. The germline V gene encodes CDR1 SGDLS and CDR2 YYNGEE. CDR3 residues: CASSVGDRSLLSGNTIYF. The CDR3 DNA sequence: TGTGCCAGCAGCGTTGGGGACAGGTCCCTTCTATCTGGAAACACCATATATTTT.

The chain couples TRBV9 to TRBJ2-7; D not certain. V lost 2 bases and J lost 3, with 15 bases in between. The germline CDR1 and CDR2 sequences are SGDLS and YYNGEE. This CDR3 has 15 residues. The CDR3 bases are TGTGCCAGCAGCGTGCTCCCCGACGGCGGCTACGAGCAGTACTTC. It specifies CASSVLPDGGYEQYF. Full variable domain (rest looked up from reference TRBV9 and TRBJ2-7): DSGVTQTPKHLITATGQRVTLRCSPRSGDLSVYWYQQSLDQGLQFLIQYYNGEERAKGNILERFSAQQFPDLHSELNLSSLELGDSALYFCASSVLPDGGYEQYFGPGTRLTVT.

J is TRBJ1-3 and V is TRBV19; 7 positions match TRBD1. There are 14 residues in the CDR3. With 6 bases clipped from V and 9 bases from J, the junction kept 11 bases outside the gene matches. CDR1 is LNHDA, CDR2 SQIVND, per germline (reference sequence). Written as DNA, the CDR3 is TGTGCCAGTAGCCCGACAGGGCTGTGGTTCACCATATATTTT. It codes for CASSPTGLWFTIYF.

This chain links TRBV7-6 with TRBJ2-1; TRBD1 aligns across 9 bases. CDR3 length: 18 amino acids. Germline V gene data show CDR1 as SGHVS and CDR2 as FNYEAQ. The junction had 16 bases not matched to a gene; V was cut back by 5 bases and J by 5 bases. The CDR3 nucleotides read TGTGCCAGCAGCCGGGACAGGGTGTACGGGAGGTGGAACAATGAGCAGTTCTTC. It specifies CASSRDRVYGRWNNEQFF.

The chain recombines TRBV11-2 with TRBJ2-2; 7 positions match TRBD2. The CDR3 has 15 residues. V was pared by 5 bases and J by 6 bases, with 9 bases of the junction left unmatched. From germline, CDR1 is SGHAT and CDR2 FQNNGV. CDR3 residues: CASSPQGGKAGELFF. The CDR3, as DNA: TGTGCCAGCAGCCCCCAGGGAGGGAAGGCCGGGGAGCTGTTTTTT.

This rearrangement joins TRBV5-4 to TRBJ2-7, with 10 bases lining up with TRBD1. CDR3 length equals 15 residues. V was clipped by 3 bases and J by 3 bases; unmatched bases: 6. Germline V gene data show CDR1 as SGHNT and CDR2 as YYREEE (reference sequence). CDR3 in DNA: TGTGCCAGCAGCTCGCAGGGACAGGGGTACTACGAGCAGTACTTC. This translates into CASSSQGQGYYEQYF.

J is TRBJ2-7 and V is TRBV4-2; TRBD2 might be the D (6 bases). This CDR3 comprises 15 residues. The germline V and J ends were trimmed by 4 bases and 1 base, with 14 bases remaining between them. Germline loops: CDR1 LGHNA, CDR2 YNFKEQ. The CDR3 DNA reads TGTGCCAGCAGCCCCTCTGGGCGGGGTTCCTACGAGCAGTACTTC. Encoded protein: CASSPSGRGSYEQYF.

The rearrangement uses TRBV7-9 and TRBJ2-2, with 8 positions matching TRBD2. Germline lookup yields CDR1 SEHNR and CDR2 FQNEAQ (reference sequence). The CDR3 consists of 15 residues. With V trimmed by 6 bases and J by 4 bases, 7 bases remained unmatched. The CDR3 DNA reads TGTGCCAGCAGGATAGGACTAGCCCCCACCGGGGAGCTGTTTTTT. This codes for CASRIGLAPTGELFF.